This TCR beta chain was recovered during a study of monozygotic twins with inflammatory bowel disease. TCRdb re-called the 5' RACE reads; one entry per CDR3 protein, DNA not given. The ten most abundant clones cover roughly 1.7% of a sample with a few hundred thousand distinct CDR3 sequences. Study results and caveats: No one strong IBD-associated signal or clonotype was supported. Reduced clonotype sharing with other individuals was observed in IBD patients relative to healthy twins, especially with disease activity.

Comments on this clonotype: Its antigen is unknown.

Germline V gene data show CDR1 as KGHSH and CDR2 as LQKENI. The CDR3 length is 12 residues. The rearrangement links TRBV18 to TRBJ2-5. The TCR originated in a human donor with ulcerative colitis or Crohn's disease, or a healthy co-twin of an affected twin (not recorded which). Sequencing was carried out using blood. The CDR3 here is CASSPRQETQYF.